One and the same sample provided the 30 T cell receptor beta chains below, sequenced in a study of blood T cells in healthy people across ages. The authors ran a second PCR of about 6 to 12 cycles using a sample-barcoded 5' primer and a J-beta primer mix. Via MiXCR, TCRdb re-called the 5' RACE reads, giving one row per CDR3 protein. This sample has more than 800,000 distinct CDR3 sequences, with more than 25% found just once. The sequenced material came from blood. The receptors were sampled from a woman older than 75 in good health.

Only one count was recorded for this clonotype. The gene calls are TRBV6-6 and TRBJ2-1; 10 nucleotides align to TRBD2. This CDR3 comprises 17 residues. The J segment lost 4 bases and the V segment lost 6 bases, leaving 12 bases of the junction unmatched. In germline, CDR1 is MNHNY, CDR2 SVGAGI (reference sequence). CDR3 DNA sequence: TGTGCCAGCAGCCAAGACCCTAGCGGGGGACAATACAATGAGCAGTTCTTC. As protein: CASSQDPSGGQYNEQFF.

This clonotype was seen a handful of times. CDR3 DNA: TGTGCCTGGAGGATGGACAGGCTGAACACTGAAGCTTTCTTT. Residues: CAWRMDRLNTEAFF. The V call is TRBV30, the J call TRBJ1-1, with 7 bases that match TRBD1. The germline CDR1 and CDR2 sequences are GTSNPN and SVGIG (reference sequence). J lost 0 bases, V lost 3 bases, and 4 bases had no gene match. The CDR3 runs to 14 residues.

The V gene is TRBV20-1, the J gene TRBJ2-1; D possibly corresponds to TRBD1 (5 bases). Germline loops: CDR1 DFQATT, CDR2 SNEGSKA (reference sequence). The CDR3 has 14 amino acids. Trimming cost V 6 bases and J 8 bases, with 20 bases left between them. This chain's CDR3 is CSAKRGWSRDEQFF. The CDR3 DNA reads TGCAGTGCGAAAAGAGGCTGGTCCAGGGATGAGCAGTTCTTC.

This clonotype appeared many times. This sequence joins TRBV5-4 and TRBJ2-1; TRBD2 agrees at 8 bases. V lost 1 base to trimming and J lost 7 bases; unmatched junction nucleotides: 7. This CDR3 has 15 residues. Germline V gives CDR1 SGHNT, CDR2 YYREEE (reference sequence). The CDR3 sequence is CASSLFSGVINEQFF. In nucleotides, the CDR3 is TGTGCCAGCAGCTTGTTTAGCGGGGTGATTAATGAGCAGTTCTTC. Full variable domain (remainder filled in from reference TRBV5-4 and TRBJ2-1): ETGVTQSPTHLIKTRGQQVTLRCSSQSGHNTVSWYQQALGQGPQFIFQYYREEENGRGNFPPRFSGLQFPNYSSELNVNALELDDSALYLCASSLFSGVINEQFFGPGTRLTVL.

The chain is built from TRBV12-3 or TRBV12-4 and TRBJ2-1; 11 bases agree with TRBD2. V lost 6 bases to trimming and J lost 10 bases; unmatched junction nucleotides: 11. The CDR3 contains 15 residues. The CDR3 sequence: CASSRSTSGMREQFF. The CDR3 nucleotides are TGTGCCAGCAGCCGTTCGACTAGCGGGATGCGGGAGCAGTTCTTC.

This chain connects TRBV28 to TRBJ1-1; perhaps TRBD1 as D (5 bases). With 4 bases removed from V and 4 bases from J, the gap between germline ends came to 13 bases. The CDR3 extends over 14 amino acids. CDR1 MDHEN and CDR2 SYDVKM come from the germline V gene. The DNA for the CDR3 is TGTGCCAGCAGTTACCAAACTAGGGGCACTGAAGCTTTCTTT. This translates into CASSYQTRGTEAFF.

In the case of this clonotype: A read error may produce the germline difference seen at one junction end. The V and J genes are TRBV7-7 and TRBJ2-1; D not resolved. The CDR3 is made up of 13 amino acids. Germline V gene lookup returns CDR1 SSHAT and CDR2 FNYEAQ (reference sequence). The CDR3 region is CASSLYEGNEQFF. The DNA for the CDR3 is TGTGCTAGCAGCTTATACGAAGGGAATGAGCAGTTCTTC. The entire variable domain, with the rest obtained from reference TRBV7-7 and TRBJ2-1, is as follows: GAGVSQSPRYKVTKRGQDVTLRCDPISSHATLYWYQQALGQGPEFLTYFNYEAQPDKSGLPSDRFSAERPEGSISTLTIQRTEQRDSAMYRCASSLYEGNEQFFGPGTRLTVL.

This clonotype has just one count. A much bigger clone sits one base away, suggesting this may be a read error. The chain combines TRBV12-3 or TRBV12-4 with TRBJ2-3, with a weak D call TRBD1 (5 bases). The CDR3 consists of 14 residues. This chain's CDR3 is CASSFGARTDAQYF. In DNA, the CDR3 is TGTGCCAGCAGTTTTGGGGCGCGCACAGATGCGCAGTATTTT.

This chain connects TRBV12-3 or TRBV12-4 to TRBJ1-5, with TRBD1 matching 10 bases. CDR3 length: 15 residues. J lost 4 bases, V lost 3 bases, and 3 bases had no gene match. The CDR3 loop reads CASSFWTGGNQPQHF. The DNA for the CDR3 is TGTGCCAGCAGTTTTTGGACAGGGGGGAATCAGCCCCAGCATTTT.

This clonotype was seen more than once but under ten times. The chain combines TRBV3-1 with TRBJ2-3, with 15 bases that match TRBD2. CDR3 length: 16 residues. Trimming took 8 bases from V and 1 from J; bases not matched to a gene: 4. Germline V lookup: CDR1 LGHDT, CDR2 YNNKEL (reference sequence). Written as DNA, the CDR3 is TGTGCCAGCGGAGGGACTAGCGGGGGGCGCACAGATACGCAGTATTTT. Translation gives CASGGTSGGRTDTQYF.

Many counts were recorded for this clonotype. The chain employs TRBV29-1 and TRBJ2-3, with 11 bases aligning to TRBD2. CDR3 size: 15 residues. Trimming cost V 6 bases and J 1 base; bases outside gene matches: 6. Germline V gene sequence: CDR1 SQVTM, CDR2 ANQGSEA. CDR3 residues: CSVSSGGAGTDTQYF. The CDR3 coding sequence is TGCAGCGTCAGTAGCGGGGGGGCGGGCACAGATACGCAGTATTTT.

The V gene is TRBV27, the J gene TRBJ1-6; no definite D call. Germline CDR1 reads MNHEY; CDR2 reads SMNVEV (reference sequence). The CDR3 totals 17 residues. The germline V and J ends were trimmed by 2 bases and 9 bases, with 20 bases remaining between them. The CDR3 spells CASSLGLVFSGISPLHF. The CDR3 nucleotides read TGTGCCAGCAGTTTAGGACTCGTTTTTTCCGGGATTTCACCCCTCCACTTT.

Ten or more counts support this clonotype. This chain uses TRBV18 with TRBJ2-7; 7 positions match TRBD2. This CDR3 contains 14 residues. The trim removed 6 bases at V and 7 bases at J, leaving 12 bases unmatched. Germline assignment: CDR1 KGHSH and CDR2 LQKENI. CDR3: CASSPRGSAGEQYF. The CDR3 DNA reads TGTGCCAGCTCCCCGCGGGGGTCGGCTGGAGAGCAGTACTTC.

This chain links TRBV4-1 with TRBJ1-1, with a weak D call TRBD1 (5 bases). With 1 base removed from V and 3 bases from J, the gap between germline ends came to 18 bases. CDR1 is MGHRA and CDR2 is YSYEKL in the germline V gene. This CDR3 comprises 17 residues. The CDR3 protein is CASSQGGLGTGDTEAFF. The CDR3 region has the DNA TGCGCCAGCAGCCAAGGGGGCCTGGGGACGGGGGACACTGAAGCTTTCTTT.

This chain uses TRBV7-8 with TRBJ2-3; 10 nucleotides line up with TRBD2. This CDR3 contains 19 residues. V was pared by 3 bases and J by 6 bases, with 18 bases of the junction left unmatched. Germline CDR1 is SGHVS and CDR2 is FQNEAQ. The CDR3 DNA is TGTGCCAGCAGCTTTAGCGGGGGGTTTATCGAGGTTTTCAAGGATACGCAGTATTTT. It translates to CASSFSGGFIEVFKDTQYF.

This clonotype came up many times. This chain uses TRBV2 with TRBJ2-7; 7 positions agree with TRBD1. After removal of 6 bases from V and 2 bases from J, the junction contained 7 bases not matched to a gene. Germline CDR1 SNHLY, CDR2 FYNNEI. This CDR3 contains 14 residues. DNA of the CDR3: TGTGCCAGCAGCCCCTCCGGGACAGCCTACGAGCAGTACTTC. It specifies CASSPSGTAYEQYF. Drawing the rest from reference TRBV2 and TRBJ2-7, the complete variable domain is EPEVTQTPSHQVTQMGQEVILRCVPISNHLYFYWYRQILGQKVEFLVSFYNNEISEKSEIFDDQFSVERPDGSNFTLKIRSTKLEDSAMYFCASSPSGTAYEQYFGPGTRLTVT.

To note about this clonotype: With a much larger clone just one base away, this may be a read error. This chain connects TRBV7-2 to TRBJ2-4, with D unclear. The germline gives CDR1 SGHTA, CDR2 FQGNSA. The CDR3 totals 15 residues. The chain's CDR3 is CASSFRYLAENIQYF. The CDR3 DNA is TGTGCCAGCAGCTTCCGATACTTAGCCGAAAACATTCAGTACTTC. Full variable domain (rest looked up from reference TRBV7-2 and TRBJ2-4): GAGVSQSPSNKVTEKGKDVELRCDPISGHTALYWYRQSLGQGLEFLIYFQGNSAPDKSGLPSDRFSAERTGGSVSTLTIQRTQQEDSAVYLCASSFRYLAENIQYFGAGTRLSVL.

This clonotype was observed once. The junction shows a germline mismatch at one end, possibly a read error. The chain carries TRBV7-2 and TRBJ2-1, with 11 bases that match TRBD2. Germline CDR1 SGHTA, CDR2 FQGNSA. This CDR3 is built from 15 residues. Written as DNA, the CDR3 is TGCGCCAGCAGCTCTAGACTAGCGGGACACAATGAGCAGTTCTTC. Amino acid sequence: CASSSRLAGHNEQFF.

In the case of this clonotype: A much larger clone is a single base away; this may be a read error. V gene TRBV6-2 or TRBV6-3 combines with J gene TRBJ2-1; D is perhaps TRBD1 (6 bases). Germline V gene data show CDR1 as MNHEY and CDR2 as SVGEGT. Trimming removed 5 bases from V and 3 bases from J, with 23 bases in between. This CDR3 comprises 18 residues. CDR3 coding DNA: TGTGCCAGCAGTGCCCCGCAGAGGGACGGGACATTCTACAATGAGCAGTTCTTC. Its translation is CASSAPQRDGTFYNEQFF.

V usage is TRBV6-5 and J usage is TRBJ1-4, with 7 bases identical to TRBD1. The length of the CDR3 is 16 residues. Germline V gene sequence: CDR1 MNHEY, CDR2 SVGAGI. Trimming cost V 5 bases and J 5 bases; bases outside gene matches: 11. The CDR3 nucleotides read TGTGCCAGCAGTCACCCGCTTACAGGGGACAATGAAAAACTGTTTTTT. Amino acids: CASSHPLTGDNEKLFF.

The table lists this clonotype with many counts. V and J are TRBV20-1 and TRBJ2-1, with unresolved D. CDR3 length: 11 amino acids. Germline V CDR1 and CDR2: DFQATT, SNEGSKA (reference sequence). V was pared by 5 bases and J by 5 bases, with 7 bases between. Here the CDR3 reads CSAQPHNEQFF. For the CDR3, the DNA is TGCAGTGCTCAACCCCACAATGAGCAGTTCTTC.

This clonotype has a count of ten or more. V gene TRBV6-5 combines with J gene TRBJ1-6; D is unclear. Trimming cost V 2 bases and J 6 bases, with 8 bases left between them. Germline V gene data show CDR1 as MNHEY and CDR2 as SVGAGI. The length of the CDR3 is 14 residues. The chain's CDR3 is CASSYEGINSPLHF. CDR3 in DNA: TGTGCCAGCAGTTACGAAGGGATTAATTCACCCCTCCACTTT.

Ten or more counts support this clonotype. This chain uses TRBV20-1 with TRBJ2-5; TRBD2 matches 11 bases. The ends lost 2 bases at V and 2 bases at J; junction bases unmatched: 7. The CDR3 runs 16 residues. CDR1 and CDR2 (germline): DFQATT, SNEGSKA (reference sequence). The CDR3 DNA sequence: TGCAGTGCTAGACCCCCACTAGCGGGAGTTCAAGAGACCCAGTACTTC. Its protein is CSARPPLAGVQETQYF.

This clonotype was observed a handful of times. The gene calls are TRBV4-3 and TRBJ1-2; 8 bases agree with TRBD1. Germline V CDR1 and CDR2: LGHNA, YSLEER. The trim removed 2 bases at V and 4 bases at J, leaving 6 bases unmatched. The CDR3 runs 15 residues. For the CDR3, the DNA is TGCGCCAGCAGCCAATCCCCCGGGACAGGCTATGGCTACACCTTC. It translates to CASSQSPGTGYGYTF.

The rearrangement links TRBV9 to TRBJ1-6; D unclear. CDR1 and CDR2 (germline): SGDLS, YYNGEE. The CDR3 has 15 amino acids. Trimming cost V 0 bases and J 8 bases, with 12 bases left between them. This CDR3 reads CASSVDSVVDSPLHF. CDR3 in DNA: TGTGCCAGCAGCGTAGATTCGGTTGTTGATTCACCCCTCCACTTT.

This clonotype was counted many times. This sequence joins TRBV2 and TRBJ2-1, with unresolved D. The CDR3 is made up of 13 amino acids. CDR1 SNHLY and CDR2 FYNNEI come from the germline V gene. V lost 7 bases to trimming and J lost 7 bases, with 14 bases between them. In DNA form, the CDR3 reads TGTGCCAGCACCGCGATAGGGTTGAATGAGCAGTTCTTC. It specifies CASTAIGLNEQFF.

Concerning this clonotype: A much larger clone lies a single base off, so this may be a read error. The chain combines TRBV6-2 or TRBV6-3 with TRBJ2-1, with D possibly matching TRBD2 (6 bases). The germline V gene has CDR1 MNHEY and CDR2 SVGEGT. The length of the CDR3 is 14 residues. DNA of the CDR3: TGTGTCAGCAGCCCTCGGGGGAGTATCAATGAGCAGTTCTTC. It is translated as CVSSPRGSINEQFF.

With regard to this clonotype: One base away lies a much larger clone, so this may be a sequencing read error. V usage is TRBV29-1 and J usage is TRBJ1-2; 8 bases map to TRBD1. Germline values: CDR1 SQVTM, CDR2 ANQGSEA. Germline trimming cut 4 bases from V and 4 bases from J; bases unmatched to any gene: 5. The CDR3 has 13 residues. The CDR3 DNA reads as TGCAGCGTTGCCATGACAGGGGCCTATGGCTACACCTTC. Translated, it gives CSVAMTGAYGYTF.

This clonotype was seen at least ten times. The chain uses TRBV6-6 and TRBJ1-5; D is unclear. The germline V and J ends were trimmed by 6 bases and 1 base, with 16 bases remaining between them. Germline V CDR1 and CDR2: MNHNY, SVGAGI (reference sequence). CDR3 length: 16 residues. CDR3 nucleotide sequence: TGTGCCAGCAGCCCCTCGGGCGGGAAGAGCAATCAGCCCCAGCATTTT. Its protein product is CASSPSGGKSNQPQHF.

In its sample, this clonotype was seen many times. The chain employs TRBV20-1 and TRBJ1-5; maybe TRBD1 (5 bases). V lost 2 bases and J lost 1, with 18 bases in between. Germline lookup yields CDR1 DFQATT and CDR2 SNEGSKA (reference sequence). The CDR3 totals 17 residues. CDR3 protein: CSARRVAGRASNQPQHF. The CDR3 region has the DNA TGCAGTGCTAGAAGGGTCGCGGGCAGGGCAAGCAATCAGCCCCAGCATTTT.